The sequence of this TCR beta chain was determined in a study of shared clonotypes between healthy human individuals (dated by TCRdb to 2018 to 2021). Context from the whole study: The cohort included a few men and a couple of women between 18 and 49 years of age. To estimate repertoire size and how much clonotype sharing occurs between individuals, the study deeply sequenced the blood TCR repertoires of about five healthy adults. To increase sequencing depth and limit assay-specific biases, TCR repertoire library preparation and sequencing were carried out by different laboratories using diverse techniques. Leukapheresis yielded between about 0.9 and 9 billion PBMCs per donor.

Healthy HIV-negative adults with no recently reported acute infections or vaccinations were included as donors. Every donor was a Caucasian adult residing in Nashville, Tennessee, USA. For unsorted samples, about 90 million PBMCs were counted, and genomic DNA was extracted using the QIAamp DNA Blood Mini kit. Blood was obtained by leukapheresis, after which PBMCs were separated by Ficoll-Histopaque density gradient centrifugation and cryopreserved in liquid nitrogen vapor phase. With regard to this clone: This receptor's antigen is unknown. Base quality data are lacking; no much larger clone is found one base away.

Spanning cysteine to phenylalanine, the CDR3 consists of 13 amino acids. Kept here is only the CDR3 DNA, which spans 39 bases and is read in frame from base 1. Trimming takes 2 bases off V and 8 bases off J; junction bases not matched to a gene: 2. The germline V gene gives CDR1 as SGHRS and CDR2 as YFSETQ. TCR CDR3 regions were amplified from genomic DNA by multiplex PCR using the deep immunoSEQ assay. Extracted genomic DNA from each cell subset was spread evenly across all wells of several immunoSEQ 96-well plates, with each plate serving as a replicate. For unsorted PBMC, approximately 300 ng of genomic DNA, equivalent to about 30,000 T cell genomes, went into each replicate PCR. Ten immunoSEQ deep assay plates were used to sequence unsorted PBMC genomic DNA. The purified libraries were quantified using a Qubit 3.0 fluorometer, sized with a Bioanalyzer 2100, and then quantified again using the KAPA Library Quantification kit. Every immunoSEQ 96-well plate was sequenced on a separate single-read 150-cycle Illumina NextSeq 550 flow cell. For the original study's pipeline: The immunoSEQ output contained only junctional sequences without quality scores, so filtering could not match that applied to full-length reads. To assign V/J genes and CDR3, sequences were annotated using PyIR, a Python wrapper for IgBLAST v1.9, with IMGT germline references. Any read was removed if the V/J assignment was weak (E-value above 1e-6), the CDR3 was missing, or the read contained stop codons, out-of-frame junctions, or ambiguous translated residues. A V3J clonotype was defined by an identical inferred V gene, J gene, and CDR3 amino acid sequence. Percentage overlap between repertoires was computed as shared unique clonotypes divided by the size of the smaller repertoire. Richness of each repertoire was evaluated using RTK rarefaction, the Chao1 estimator, and Recon v2.1 estimates of unobserved clonotypes. Drawn from immuneACCESS, this table holds only the in-frame rearrangements with V and J called that TCRdb kept. Clones are partly lost; checked studies trace under half to an unresolved V gene and leave the rest unexplained. V, J and clone size are taken as reported in that table, and D and trimming were inferred from the DNA itself. In all, the sample holds roughly 500,000 clones, and 79% of those were seen once. The top ten constitute about an eighth of the sample.

Beyond this particular receptor, the publication reports: Because the study included a small number of donors, the genetic and exposure-history diversity represented was limited. Based on pairwise subsampling, the degree of clonotype sharing among donors was expected to be affected by sequencing depth. Sampling was restricted to blood, and TCR repertoires in tissue are likely to differ from TCR repertoires in blood.

The origin of this receptor is a woman between 40 and 50 years old in good health. Some clones in this sample may be carry-over from other donors' samples. Recombination connected TRBV5-1 to TRBJ1-2, with 11 junctional bases fitting TRBD1. The specimen was PBMCs. The CDR3 reads CASSLGQGAGYTF. The sequenced DNA is TGCGCCAGCAGCTTAGGACAGGGGGCCGGCTACACCTTC. Reference TRBV5-1 and TRBJ1-2 genes cover what lies past the CDR3, so the full variable domain is KAGVTQTPRYLIKTRGQQVTLSCSPISGHRSVSWYQQTPGQGLQFLFEYFSETQRNKGNFPGRFSGRQFSNSRSEMNVSTLELGDSALYLCASSLGQGAGYTFGSGTRLTVV.